This T cell receptor beta chain was captured in a study of beta chain features in type 1 diabetes. Regarding the study as a whole: Junctions at VDJ sites from type 1 diabetes patients had fewer insertions and more deletions.

All of the isolated RNA was reverse transcribed, so expressed TCRB transcripts were sequenced. Profiled with immunoSEQ multiplex PCR; TCRdb holds only in-frame clones, not every one. Of some 250,000 clones detected, around 26% appear once; the ten largest clones hold 4%. CDR3 length equals 13 residues. In germline, CDR1 is SGHDN, CDR2 FVKESK. The germline V and J ends were trimmed by 4 bases and 7 bases, with 13 bases remaining between them. Details on this clone: What it binds is not known.

The rearrangement joins TRBV14 to TRBJ1-2; no clear D. The specimen sequenced was central memory CD4+ T cells from blood. The source is a man aged 25-45 years in good health. CDR3 region: CASSPREGGGYTF. DNA for the CDR3: TGTGCCAGCAGCCCTAGGGAAGGTGGTGGCTACACCTTC.